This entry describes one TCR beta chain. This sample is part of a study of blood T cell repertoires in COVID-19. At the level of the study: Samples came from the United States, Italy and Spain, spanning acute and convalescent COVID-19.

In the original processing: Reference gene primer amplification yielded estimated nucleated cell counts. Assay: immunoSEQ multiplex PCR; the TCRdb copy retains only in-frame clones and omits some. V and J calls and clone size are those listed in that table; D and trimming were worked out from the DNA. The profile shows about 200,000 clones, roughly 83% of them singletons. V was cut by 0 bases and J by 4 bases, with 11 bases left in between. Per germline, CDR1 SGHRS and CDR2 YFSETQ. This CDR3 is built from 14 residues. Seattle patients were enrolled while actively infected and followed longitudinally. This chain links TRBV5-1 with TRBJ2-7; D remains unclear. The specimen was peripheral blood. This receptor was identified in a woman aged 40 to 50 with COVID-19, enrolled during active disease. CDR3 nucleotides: TGCGCCAGCAGCTTGGACGACACTTCTTACGAGCAGTACTTC. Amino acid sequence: CASSLDDTSYEQYF.